The 16 T cell receptor beta chains presented below share a single source sample, sequenced in a study of OX40 agonist ivuxolimab in advanced cancers. Clones were sequenced by immunoSEQ multiplex PCR, and TCRdb holds only the in-frame ones, with some missing. The repertoire has 45,000 to 60,000 clones, about 79% of them found once; the top ten carry over 1.1%. The material sequenced was CD4+ or CD8+ T cells sorted from blood, taken in a trial of the OX40 agonist ivuxolimab. Receptors originate from an adult with an advanced solid tumor such as melanoma, head and neck, liver or kidney cancer.

This rearrangement joins TRBV10-3 to TRBJ2-1, with D unresolved. V was cut by 2 bases and J by 8 bases, with 7 bases left in between. Germline V gene sequence: CDR1 ENHRY, CDR2 SYGVKD. CDR3 length: 12 amino acids. CDR3 nucleotides: TGTGCCATCAGTGAGCTAGGCGATGAGCAGTTCTTC. This sequence encodes CAISELGDEQFF.

A few counts support this clone. The V gene is TRBV6-6, the J gene TRBJ1-2; TRBD1 matches 7 bases. J was trimmed by 7 bases and V by 4 bases; bases with no gene match: 3. CDR3 size: 12 residues. Germline assignment: CDR1 MNHNY and CDR2 SVGAGI (reference sequence). The CDR3: CASSFSGGGYTF. In nucleotides, the CDR3 is TGTGCCAGCAGTTTCTCAGGGGGTGGCTACACCTTC.

The chain combines TRBV5-1 with TRBJ1-2, with 7 bases fitting TRBD1. Germline CDR1 SGHRS, CDR2 YFSETQ. V shed 6 bases, J shed 4 bases, and the junction held 0 bases outside the gene matches. The CDR3 has 11 residues. The DNA for the CDR3 is TGCGCCAGCACAGGGGGCTATGGCTACACCTTC. Translation: CASTGGYGYTF.

The chain combines TRBV18 with TRBJ2-3; TRBD1 might be the D (6 bases). Trimming pared 5 bases from V and 2 bases from J, leaving 11 bases between. Germline loops: CDR1 KGHSH, CDR2 LQKENI. CDR3 size: 14 residues. The CDR3 nucleotides read TGTGCCAGCTCAGTTTCAGGGGCCACAGATACGCAGTATTTT. It specifies CASSVSGATDTQYF.

This clone was counted between two and nine times. V usage is TRBV14 and J usage is TRBJ1-4, with 9 bases that match TRBD1. Germline-derived CDR1 and CDR2 are SGHDN and FVKESK. The J segment lost 10 bases and the V segment lost 4 bases, leaving 7 bases of the junction unmatched. The CDR3 contains 14 residues. This CDR3 reads CASSPNRGRGKLFF. The CDR3 nucleotides are TGTGCCAGCAGCCCTAACAGGGGGCGCGGAAAACTGTTTTTT.

This clone has a single count. The chain links TRBV13 to TRBJ2-7, with TRBD2 matching 10 bases. V dropped 5 bases and J dropped 6; count of bases not matched to a gene: 19. The CDR3 consists of 18 residues. Per germline, CDR1 PRHDT and CDR2 FYEKMQ (reference sequence). DNA for the CDR3: TGTGCCAGCAGCCCACCGTCTCCGGGACTAGCGTCGCCGCTCGAGCAGTACTTC. Its translation: CASSPPSPGLASPLEQYF. Combining the CDR3 with reference TRBV13 and TRBJ2-7 gives the whole variable domain AAGVIQSPRHLIKEKRETATLKCYPIPRHDTVYWYQQGPGQDPQFLISFYEKMQSDKGSIPDRFSAQQFSDYHSELNMSSLELGDSALYFCASSPPSPGLASPLEQYFGPGTRLTVT.

The gene calls are TRBV7-9 and TRBJ2-6; TRBD1 might be the D (5 bases). Germline loops: CDR1 SEHNR, CDR2 FQNEAQ (reference sequence). Trimming pared 6 bases from V and 0 bases from J, leaving 15 bases between. This CDR3 spans 17 amino acids. The CDR3 sequence is CASRQGPKSSGANVLTF. CDR3 coding DNA: TGTGCCAGCAGGCAGGGCCCTAAGAGCTCTGGGGCCAACGTCCTGACTTTC.

V gene TRBV6-1 combines with J gene TRBJ2-7; no firm D call. V was shortened by 7 bases and J by 2 bases, with 15 bases between the two germline ends. The CDR3 has 14 residues. The germline gives CDR1 MNHNS, CDR2 SASEGT. CDR3 coding DNA: TGTGCCAGCAACCAGGTTACCCTGCCCTACGAGCAGTACTTC. Amino acids: CASNQVTLPYEQYF.

This clone occurred once. The chain has TRBV10-3 and TRBJ2-2; D is perhaps TRBD1 (5 bases). CDR1 is ENHRY, CDR2 SYGVKD, per germline. CDR3 length: 16 amino acids. With 7 bases removed from V and 6 bases from J, the gap between germline ends came to 21 bases. CDR3 coding DNA: TGTGCCATCAAGTCAGGGCTGCTCCTGACATCCGGGGAGCTGTTTTTT. Its translation: CAIKSGLLLTSGELFF.

The rearrangement uses TRBV19 and TRBJ2-5; D is unclear. Germline lookup yields CDR1 LNHDA and CDR2 SQIVND (reference sequence). The V end lost 5 bases, the J end lost 1 base, and 8 bases lay between the germline ends. The CDR3 loop spans 13 amino acids. CDR3 nucleotides: TGTGCCAGTAGTGGGGTCGCCCAAGAGACCCAGTACTTC. It translates to CASSGVAQETQYF.

This clone was recorded only once. The chain recombines TRBV18 with TRBJ2-3, with 8 positions matching TRBD1. V was pared by 6 bases and J by 4 bases, with 6 bases of the junction left unmatched. The CDR3 extends over 14 amino acids. Per the germline V gene, CDR1 is KGHSH and CDR2 is LQKENI. The CDR3 DNA sequence: TGTGCCAGCTCGCTTTCAGGGGGCTCAGATACGCAGTATTTT. It translates to CASSLSGGSDTQYF. Combining the CDR3 with reference TRBV18 and TRBJ2-3 gives the whole variable domain NAGVMQNPRHLVRRRGQEARLRCSPMKGHSHVYWYRQLPEEGLKFMVYLQKENIIDESGMPKERFSAEFPKEGPSILRIQQVVRGDSAAYFCASSLSGGSDTQYFGPGTRLTVL.

In this sample, this clone turned up once. The chain links TRBV29-1 to TRBJ1-5, with D possibly TRBD1 on 5 matching bases. The V end lost 7 bases, the J end lost 4 bases, and 11 bases lay between the germline ends. The V gene's germline CDR1 is SQVTM and CDR2 ANQGSEA. CDR3 length: 12 amino acids. CDR3 DNA sequence: TGCAGCGGGGGCTTGGAAAATCAGCCCCAGCATTTT. This sequence encodes CSGGLENQPQHF.

The rearrangement uses TRBV6-1 and TRBJ1-1, with unresolved D. This CDR3 is 14 amino acids long. Trimming took off 4 bases at V and 5 bases at J, with 14 bases between the two ends. Germline V gene sequence: CDR1 MNHNS, CDR2 SASEGT. CDR3 sequence: CASSGRSVGTEAFF. The CDR3 DNA follows: TGTGCCAGCAGTGGACGATCGGTGGGGACTGAAGCTTTCTTT.

This clone was observed once. The V and J genes are TRBV5-1 and TRBJ2-1; D not resolved. CDR3 size: 13 residues. Germline values: CDR1 SGHRS, CDR2 YFSETQ. Trimming cost V 4 bases and J 3 bases, with 8 bases left between them. The CDR3 DNA sequence: TGCGCCAGCAGCACCGCAAGCTACAATGAGCAGTTCTTC. Translating it yields CASSTASYNEQFF.

The chain couples TRBV14 to TRBJ2-7, with 8 nucleotides matching TRBD2. Germline assignment: CDR1 SGHDN and CDR2 FVKESK. V lost 1 base, J lost 1 base, and 3 bases stayed unmatched. The CDR3 sequence is 15 residues long. The chain's CDR3 is CASSQVAGGSYEQYF. The CDR3 region has the DNA TGTGCCAGCAGCCAAGTCGCGGGAGGTTCCTACGAGCAGTACTTC.

The genes are TRBV5-4 and TRBJ1-2, with D maybe TRBD1 (5 bases). This CDR3 is 12 amino acids long. Germline V lookup: CDR1 SGHNT, CDR2 YYREEE (reference sequence). Trimming cost V 0 bases and J 5 bases, with 5 bases left between them. The CDR3 DNA is TGTGCCAGCAGCTTGGGACAGTATGGCTACACCTTC. Residues: CASSLGQYGYTF.